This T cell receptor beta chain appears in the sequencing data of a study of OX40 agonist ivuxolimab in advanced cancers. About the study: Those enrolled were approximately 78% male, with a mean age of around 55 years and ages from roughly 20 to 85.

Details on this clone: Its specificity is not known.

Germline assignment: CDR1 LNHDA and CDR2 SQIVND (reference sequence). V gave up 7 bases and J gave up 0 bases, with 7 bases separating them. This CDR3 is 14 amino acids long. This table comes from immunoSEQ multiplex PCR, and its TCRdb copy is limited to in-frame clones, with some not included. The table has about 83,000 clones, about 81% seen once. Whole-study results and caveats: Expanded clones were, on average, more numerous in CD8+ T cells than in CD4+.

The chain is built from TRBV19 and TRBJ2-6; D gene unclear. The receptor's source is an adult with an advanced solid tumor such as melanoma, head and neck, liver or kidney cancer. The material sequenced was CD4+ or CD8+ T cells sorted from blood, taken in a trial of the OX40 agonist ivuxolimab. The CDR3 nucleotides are TGTGCCAGTACGCTAAGCTCTGGGGCCAACGTCCTGACTTTC. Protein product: CASTLSSGANVLTF. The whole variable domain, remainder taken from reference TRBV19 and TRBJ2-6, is DGGITQSPKYLFRKEGQNVTLSCEQNLNHDAMYWYRQDPGQGLRLIYYSQIVNDFQKGDIAEGYSVSREKKESFPLTVTSAQKNPTAFYLCASTLSSGANVLTFGAGSRLTVL.